This T cell receptor beta chain was observed in a study of circulating and synovial CD4+ cells in juvenile arthritis. Sequenced by immunoSEQ multiplex PCR; TCRdb stores in-frame clones only, minus some. Of under 35,000 clones detected, nearly 97% appear once; the ten largest clones hold 0.15% to 0.2%. The V gene end was trimmed by 3 bases and the J gene end by 6 bases; junction bases not matched to a gene: 6. This CDR3 is built from 14 residues. Per germline, CDR1 SGHRS and CDR2 YFSETQ. This TCR was recovered from a human donor with juvenile idiopathic arthritis. The J gene is TRBJ2-7, the V gene TRBV5-1, with 10 bases matching TRBD1. The sample was CD4+ T cells from blood. CDR3 amino acids: CASSSRQGAGEQYF. The CDR3 DNA is TGCGCCAGCAGCTCACGACAGGGGGCGGGCGAGCAGTACTTC. The entire variable domain, with the rest obtained from reference TRBV5-1 and TRBJ2-7, is as follows: KAGVTQTPRYLIKTRGQQVTLSCSPISGHRSVSWYQQTPGQGLQFLFEYFSETQRNKGNFPGRFSGRQFSNSRSEMNVSTLELGDSALYLCASSSRQGAGEQYFGPGTRLTVT.